The 23 T cell receptor beta chains reported below all come from one sample, sequenced in a study of synovial regulatory T cells in juvenile arthritis. Study results and limitations: TCR diversity was lower in inflammation-associated blood Treg cells than in other blood Treg cells.

This table comes from immunoSEQ multiplex PCR, and its TCRdb copy is limited to in-frame clones, with some not included. Its clone listing holds 9,500 to 10,000 clones. The antigens for these receptors are not known. The sequenced sample was Treg cells from blood. Subset: HLA-DR+ inflammation-associated blood Treg cells. These receptors were obtained from a donor younger than 35 with juvenile idiopathic arthritis.

The V and J genes are TRBV18 and TRBJ2-7. The CDR3 runs to 15 residues. The record lacks a DNA sequence. Germline lookup yields CDR1 KGHSH and CDR2 LQKENI. CDR3 loop: CASSPRDQGTYEQYF.

In terms of frequency, this clone is medium-sized. This chain uses TRBV19 with TRBJ2-6; the D call from TCRdb, TRBD2, cannot be confirmed without DNA. Germline V gives CDR1 LNHDA, CDR2 SQIVND (reference sequence). The CDR3 is made up of 14 amino acids. Only the protein sequence is given. This chain's CDR3 is CASSIDLGANVLTF.

Its frequency marks this clone as medium-sized. The V call is TRBV19, the J call TRBJ1-4; lacking DNA, the TRBD1 call made by TCRdb goes unchecked. The CDR3 covers 15 residues. The protein alone is recorded here. CDR1 is LNHDA and CDR2 is SQIVND in the germline V gene (reference sequence). The CDR3: CASSFAGTGDEKLFF.

The CDR3 loop is CASSLYHRVSDTEAFF. J is TRBJ1-1 and V is TRBV5-1; TCRdb's assignment of TRBD1 cannot be checked, as there is no DNA. CDR1 and CDR2 from the germline V gene are SGHRS and YFSETQ. The CDR3 is 16 amino acids. The DNA is not on file.

This clone is medium-sized by frequency. The chain employs TRBV4-3 and TRBJ1-4. This CDR3 is built from 16 residues. The DNA is not on file. Germline V gene sequence: CDR1 LGHNA, CDR2 YSLEER. The CDR3 loop is CASSQDLYGGNEKLFF.

This chain joins TRBV6-5 and TRBJ2-7; checking the TCRdb D call of TRBD2 is not possible without DNA. The length of the CDR3 is 14 residues. No DNA was logged. The germline V gene encodes CDR1 MNHEY and CDR2 SVGAGI. CDR3 region: CASSYREAGYEQYF.

The chain links TRBV6-5 to TRBJ1-4. CDR1 MNHEY and CDR2 SVGAGI come from the germline V gene. The CDR3 has 15 amino acids. Only the protein sequence is given. The CDR3 sequence: CASSSLFATNEKLFF.

The chain carries TRBV6-5 and TRBJ2-1; with no DNA, the TCRdb D assignment of TRBD2 cannot be verified. This CDR3 is 13 amino acids long. Nucleotide data are not available. Per germline, CDR1 MNHEY and CDR2 SVGAGI. The CDR3 spells CASSRGTRNEQFF.

The gene calls are TRBV2 and TRBJ1-6; TCRdb's D call of TRBD1 is untestable without DNA. CDR1 and CDR2 (germline): SNHLY, FYNNEI. The CDR3 has 13 amino acids. DNA is not recorded here. The CDR3 reads CASSGTGPSPLHF. Using reference TRBV2 and TRBJ1-6 for the parts outside the CDR3, the full variable domain is EPEVTQTPSHQVTQMGQEVILRCVPISNHLYFYWYRQILGQKVEFLVSFYNNEISEKSEIFDDQFSVERPDGSNFTLKIRSTKLEDSAMYFCASSGTGPSPLHFGNGTRLTVT.

The V gene is TRBV29-1, the J gene TRBJ2-2. CDR1 SQVTM and CDR2 ANQGSEA come from the germline V gene. The CDR3 covers 12 residues. No DNA is recorded. This CDR3 is CSVAKNTGELFF.

The J gene is TRBJ2-7, the V gene TRBV2; no DNA is available, so the TRBD2 call from TCRdb remains unchecked. In germline, CDR1 is SNHLY, CDR2 FYNNEI. The CDR3 extends over 14 amino acids. No DNA was logged. The CDR3 spells CASRRREAASEQYF.

The chain's CDR3 is CASSQEQYTGELFF. The chain has TRBV4-1 and TRBJ2-2; TCRdb's D call of TRBD1 is untestable without DNA. From germline, CDR1 is MGHRA and CDR2 YSYEKL. There are 14 residues in the CDR3. No DNA sequence is on record.

The rearrangement uses TRBV6-1 and TRBJ2-7; TCRdb gives TRBD2 as the D gene, but with no DNA this cannot be confirmed. This CDR3 has 13 amino acids. No DNA has been recorded. Germline values: CDR1 MNHNS, CDR2 SASEGT. CDR3 in amino acids: CASSESRGYEQYF.

The chain combines TRBV5-1 with TRBJ1-6. CDR3 size: 15 residues. No DNA has been recorded. CDR1 is SGHRS and CDR2 is YFSETQ in the germline V gene. This CDR3 reads CASSLDGSSNSPLHF.

CDR3 loop: CASSRQGSVEKLFF. The J gene is TRBJ1-4, the V gene TRBV4-1; TCRdb picks TRBD1, but there is no DNA to check that call. Germline V gene data show CDR1 as MGHRA and CDR2 as YSYEKL. The CDR3 loop spans 14 amino acids. No DNA accompanies this entry.

This chain joins TRBV6-6 and TRBJ1-1. CDR3 length: 14 amino acids. No DNA is listed. Germline CDR1 and CDR2: MNHNY and SVGAGI (reference sequence). Here the CDR3 reads CASSYSTRDTEAFF.

The V call is TRBV6-1, the J call TRBJ2-7. This CDR3 is built from 12 residues. DNA for this receptor is not on file. Germline V lookup: CDR1 MNHNS, CDR2 SASEGT. The CDR3 sequence is CASSEMSYEQYF.

The rearrangement joins TRBV9 to TRBJ2-5; TCRdb selects TRBD1, and the lack of DNA leaves this call unchecked. Per the germline V gene, CDR1 is SGDLS and CDR2 is YYNGEE. This CDR3 contains 14 residues. A DNA sequence was not provided. The CDR3 spells CASSVAGGVETQYF.

The chain employs TRBV5-4 and TRBJ1-1; absent DNA, TCRdb's TRBD1 call cannot be checked. This CDR3 has 14 residues. The DNA is unrecorded. Germline V gene lookup returns CDR1 SGHNT and CDR2 YYREEE (reference sequence). CDR3 sequence reads: CASSLRQPNTEAFF.

The rearrangement uses TRBV9 and TRBJ2-7; checking the TCRdb D call of TRBD1 is not possible without DNA. The CDR3 is 14 residues long. There is no recorded DNA. Germline-derived CDR1 and CDR2 are SGDLS and YYNGEE. CDR3 region: CASSVFQGDYEQYF.

The chain recombines TRBV5-1 with TRBJ1-2; TCRdb picks TRBD1, but there is no DNA to check that call. The CDR3 has 12 amino acids. DNA for this receptor is not on file. Germline CDR1 and CDR2: SGHRS and YFSETQ. The CDR3 loop is CASGQDYPGYTF.

CDR3: CASSLGSGLNTEAFF. The V and J genes are TRBV7-9 and TRBJ1-1. This CDR3 spans 15 amino acids. The coding DNA is unavailable. The germline V gene encodes CDR1 SEHNR and CDR2 FQNEAQ (reference sequence).

The chain links TRBV28 to TRBJ2-5; no DNA is available, so the TRBD2 call from TCRdb remains unchecked. This CDR3 has 17 amino acids. DNA for this receptor is not on file. Germline V gene lookup returns CDR1 MDHEN and CDR2 SYDVKM. CDR3 loop: CASSLGTSGRRGETQYF.